One sample yielded the 28 T cell receptor beta chains listed below, sequenced in a study of long-term antiretroviral therapy in people with HIV. The run of the v3.0 immunoSEQ assay was at survey level. Produced via immunoSEQ multiplex PCR; TCRdb's table is partial and in-frame only. The sample has about 17,000 clones; 60% to 85% are singletons. The sample in question was unsorted PBMCs, obtained 2.1 years before starting antiretroviral therapy. All receptors come from a man aged 25 to 40 with HIV.

V is TRBV6-1 and J is TRBJ1-2; the D gene is possibly TRBD1 (5 bases). The CDR3 is 13 amino acids. The V end lost 8 bases, the J end lost 6 bases, and 16 bases lay between the germline ends. Germline lookup yields CDR1 MNHNS and CDR2 SASEGT. The DNA of the CDR3 is TGTGCCAGCCTGGGGGAGGGCATTCATGGCTACACCTTC. It yields the protein CASLGEGIHGYTF.

The chain recombines TRBV15 with TRBJ2-7; weak D call: TRBD2 (6 bases). Germline CDR1 reads LNHNV; CDR2 reads YYDKDF (reference sequence). This CDR3 contains 15 residues. V was clipped by 5 bases and J by 3 bases, with 17 bases between them. The CDR3 is CATSVDRDSNYEQYF. CDR3 bases: TGTGCCACCAGCGTAGACCGGGACTCGAACTACGAGCAGTACTTC. The full variable domain, rest sourced from reference TRBV15 and TRBJ2-7, is DAMVIQNPRYQVTQFGKPVTLSCSQTLNHNVMYWYQQKSSQAPKLLFHYYDKDFNNEADTPDNFQSRRPNTSFCFLDIRSPGLGDTAMYLCATSVDRDSNYEQYFGPGTRLTVT.

V is TRBV6-6 and J is TRBJ1-5, with no clear D. The V end was cut by 11 bases, the J end by 5 bases, with 16 bases between. This CDR3 region has 13 residues. Germline CDR1 is MNHNY and CDR2 is SVGAGI (reference sequence). CDR3 residues: CAASAPGHQPQHF. Written as DNA, the CDR3 is TGTGCCGCCAGTGCCCCCGGCCATCAGCCCCAGCATTTT.

By frequency in the sample, this clone is medium-sized. The rearrangement uses TRBV2 and TRBJ2-7, with TRBD1 identical over 7 bases. This CDR3 spans 14 amino acids. The V and J ends lost 9 bases and 2 bases, in that order; junction bases with no gene match: 10. The germline gives CDR1 SNHLY, CDR2 FYNNEI. CDR3 nucleotide sequence: TGTGCCAGAGATTCCGGGACAGCTACCTACGAGCAGTACTTC. Its protein is CARDSGTATYEQYF.

The rearrangement joins TRBV6-5 to TRBJ2-7, with D unresolved. V was trimmed by 6 bases and J by 3 bases, leaving 9 bases between them. Per the germline V gene, CDR1 is MNHEY and CDR2 is SVGAGI. CDR3 size: 12 residues. The CDR3: CASRGRNYEQYF. The CDR3 DNA reads as TGTGCCAGCAGGGGCAGGAACTACGAGCAGTACTTC.

CDR3 in amino acids: CASRPLAGVLWGQFF. The CDR3 DNA sequence: TGTGCCAGCCGCCCACTAGCGGGGGTCTTATGGGGGCAGTTCTTC. The chain links TRBV6-5 to TRBJ2-1; TRBD2 matches at 11 bases. CDR1 is MNHEY, CDR2 SVGAGI, per germline. V lost 8 bases, J lost 12 bases, and 15 bases stayed unmatched. The CDR3 is 15 amino acids.

The chain employs TRBV9 and TRBJ2-4, with D possibly TRBD1 on 6 matching bases. V was trimmed by 5 bases and J by 0 bases, leaving 9 bases between them. The CDR3 runs 14 residues. Germline V gives CDR1 SGDLS, CDR2 YYNGEE. The CDR3 DNA sequence: TGTGCCAGCAGTCCAGGGGTAGCCAAAAACATTCAGTACTTC. This encodes CASSPGVAKNIQYF. The variable domain in full, completed from reference TRBV9 and TRBJ2-4, reads DSGVTQTPKHLITATGQRVTLRCSPRSGDLSVYWYQQSLDQGLQFLIQYYNGEERAKGNILERFSAQQFPDLHSELNLSSLELGDSALYFCASSPGVAKNIQYFGAGTRLSVL.

This rearrangement joins TRBV4-3 to TRBJ2-1; D gene uncertain. Trimming pared 0 bases from V and 4 bases from J, leaving 4 bases between. In germline, CDR1 is LGHNA, CDR2 YSLEER. This CDR3 region has 13 residues. The CDR3 loop is CASSQDWYNEQFF. DNA of the CDR3: TGCGCCAGCAGCCAAGATTGGTACAATGAGCAGTTCTTC.

The J gene is TRBJ1-5, the V gene TRBV19; TRBD1 might be the D (5 bases). Trimming cost V 1 base and J 3 bases, with 16 bases left between them. Germline V CDR1 and CDR2: LNHDA, SQIVND (reference sequence). CDR3 size: 17 residues. The CDR3: CASSIGGWQANNQPQHF. For the CDR3, the DNA is TGTGCCAGTAGTATAGGGGGGTGGCAGGCCAACAATCAGCCCCAGCATTTT. Supplemented by reference TRBV19 and TRBJ1-5, the full variable domain reads DGGITQSPKYLFRKEGQNVTLSCEQNLNHDAMYWYRQDPGQGLRLIYYSQIVNDFQKGDIAEGYSVSREKKESFPLTVTSAQKNPTAFYLCASSIGGWQANNQPQHFGDGTRLSIL.

This chain uses TRBV28 with TRBJ2-7, with D unresolved. Between the trimmed V and J ends, which lost 3 bases and 4 bases, there was a span of 4 bases. Germline CDR1 is MDHEN and CDR2 is SYDVKM. The CDR3 has 11 residues. Here the CDR3 DNA reads TGTGCCAGCAGTTTGAGGTACGAGCAGTACTTC. It is translated as CASSLRYEQYF.

J is TRBJ2-7 and V is TRBV13; 10 positions agree with TRBD1. V was clipped by 2 bases and J by 1 base; unmatched bases: 2. CDR1 is PRHDT and CDR2 is FYEKMQ in the germline V gene (reference sequence). CDR3 length equals 15 residues. CDR3 loop: CASSLWGQGSYEQYF. DNA of the CDR3: TGTGCCAGCAGCTTATGGGGACAGGGGTCCTACGAGCAGTACTTC.

This clone was seen once. The rearrangement uses TRBV2 and TRBJ2-7; 12 bases line up with TRBD1. The CDR3 runs 14 residues. The trim removed 7 bases at V and 4 bases at J, leaving 5 bases unmatched. Germline V gene data show CDR1 as SNHLY and CDR2 as FYNNEI. The CDR3 here is CASTGTGGLYEQYF. Written as DNA, the CDR3 is TGTGCCAGCACCGGGACAGGGGGCTTGTACGAGCAGTACTTC.

Within the sample, this clone is medium-sized. This rearrangement joins TRBV7-6 to TRBJ1-3; no definite D call. The CDR3 length is 16 residues. Trimming cost V 1 base and J 0 bases, with 10 bases left between them. Germline loops: CDR1 SGHVS, CDR2 FNYEAQ. CDR3 region: CASSLDGTNSGNTIYF. The CDR3 nucleotides read TGTGCCAGCAGCTTAGATGGCACCAACTCTGGAAACACCATATATTTT.

The V call is TRBV7-9, the J call TRBJ2-7, with 8 positions matching TRBD2. Germline values: CDR1 SEHNR, CDR2 FQNEAQ (reference sequence). CDR3 length equals 14 residues. J gave up 6 bases and V 3 bases, and 7 bases lay outside the gene matches. The CDR3 sequence: CASSLGTSIIEQYF. The CDR3 nucleotides are TGTGCCAGCAGCTTGGGGACTAGTATAATCGAGCAGTACTTC.

In its sample, this clone was seen once. This sequence joins TRBV11-2 and TRBJ1-4, with D perhaps matching TRBD1 (6 bases). Germline CDR1 and CDR2: SGHAT and FQNNGV. The CDR3 consists of 12 residues. V lost 8 bases and J 6 bases, leaving 10 bases between the germline ends. Here the CDR3 DNA reads TGTGCCAGCGGGGGCCTCGATGAAAAACTGTTTTTT. Its translation is CASGGLDEKLFF.

This sequence joins TRBV7-9 and TRBJ2-7; D may correspond to TRBD1 or TRBD2 (5 bases each). Trimming removed 5 bases at V and 9 bases at J, with 20 bases between. Germline CDR1 is SEHNR and CDR2 is FQNEAQ (reference sequence). CDR3 length: 14 residues. Written as DNA, the CDR3 is TGTGCCAGCAGCCCCGGGACCTCGGAAAAAAGGCAGTACTTC. This encodes CASSPGTSEKRQYF. Supplemented by reference TRBV7-9 and TRBJ2-7, the full variable domain reads DTGVSQNPRHKITKRGQNVTFRCDPISEHNRLYWYRQTLGQGPEFLTYFQNEAQLEKSRLLSDRFSAERPKGSFSTLEIQRTEQGDSAMYLCASSPGTSEKRQYFGPGTRLTVT.

The chain has TRBV7-8 and TRBJ2-3; D may be TRBD2 (5 bases). The germline V gene has CDR1 SGHVS and CDR2 FQNEAQ. This CDR3 is built from 16 residues. V was cut by 5 bases and J by 2 bases, with 17 bases left in between. The CDR3 DNA reads as TGTGCCAGCAGCCCAGTGGTGGGAGCCTTCACAGATACGCAGTATTTT. This translates into CASSPVVGAFTDTQYF.

This clone is termed medium-sized. This chain connects TRBV9 to TRBJ2-1; D is perhaps TRBD1 or TRBD2 (5 bases each). The V gene lost 3 bases and the J gene lost 10 bases, with 8 bases spanning the gap. Germline CDR1 is SGDLS and CDR2 is YYNGEE. CDR3 length: 11 residues. CDR3: CASSAGTEQFF. The CDR3 coding sequence is TGTGCCAGCAGCGCCGGGACCGAGCAGTTCTTC.

This chain joins TRBV4-1 and TRBJ2-1; D perhaps matches TRBD2 (5 bases). Germline V gene lookup returns CDR1 MGHRA and CDR2 YSYEKL. Deletions cut 0 bases from V and 0 bases from J, with 9 bases between. CDR3 length: 16 amino acids. The CDR3 nucleotides read TGCGCCAGCAGCCAAGATCCGGGAAACTCCTACAATGAGCAGTTCTTC. Residues: CASSQDPGNSYNEQFF.

This clone was observed a handful of times. The chain has TRBV2 and TRBJ1-5, with no clear D. The CDR3 consists of 12 residues. Trimming pared 4 bases from V and 11 bases from J, leaving 12 bases between. CDR1 and CDR2 from the germline V gene are SNHLY and FYNNEI. In DNA, the CDR3 is TGTGCCAGCAGTGGGATCGGGCGGGCCCAGCATTTT. Residues: CASSGIGRAQHF.

This chain links TRBV18 with TRBJ2-7; TRBD1 agrees at 7 bases. Looked up from germline, CDR1 is KGHSH and CDR2 is LQKENI. Germline trimming cut 4 bases from V and 3 bases from J; bases unmatched to any gene: 6. The CDR3 totals 14 residues. CDR3 loop: CASSLDRQNYEQYF. The CDR3 DNA sequence: TGTGCCAGCTCACTGGACAGGCAGAACTACGAGCAGTACTTC.

The V gene is TRBV5-6, the J gene TRBJ1-1; 9 bases align to TRBD1. The germline V gene has CDR1 SGHDT and CDR2 YYEEEE. The CDR3 is 15 amino acids. Trimming at V came to 4 bases and at J to 5 bases, leaving 9 bases not matched to a gene. The CDR3 bases are TGTGCCAGCAGCCCTACAGGGGGCGTTGGGACTGAAGCTTTCTTT. Its translation is CASSPTGGVGTEAFF.

In this sample, this clone turned up a few times. V is TRBV9 and J is TRBJ1-2, with unresolved D. The germline gives CDR1 SGDLS, CDR2 YYNGEE. Trimming took off 1 base at V and 3 bases at J, with 4 bases between the two ends. The CDR3 has 12 residues. The CDR3 DNA follows: TGTGCCAGCAGCGTAAACGACTATGGCTACACCTTC. Its protein is CASSVNDYGYTF.

CDR3: CATLYSGEAFF. CDR3 in DNA: TGTGCCACCCTTTATTCGGGTGAAGCTTTCTTT. The V call is TRBV15, the J call TRBJ1-1; D not resolved. Looked up from germline, CDR1 is LNHNV and CDR2 is YYDKDF (reference sequence). Trimming shortened V by 8 bases and J by 7 bases, and 11 bases separated the two germline ends. The CDR3 is 11 amino acids.

The V gene is TRBV19, the J gene TRBJ1-5, with a weak D call TRBD1 (6 bases). This CDR3 region has 13 residues. Between the trimmed V and J ends, which lost 7 bases and 5 bases, there was a span of 12 bases. Germline lookup yields CDR1 LNHDA and CDR2 SQIVND (reference sequence). The CDR3 reads CASTKGGDQPQHF. CDR3 nucleotide sequence: TGTGCCAGTACCAAGGGGGGGGATCAGCCCCAGCATTTT.

The J gene is TRBJ2-1, the V gene TRBV7-6; 9 bases match TRBD1. CDR3 length: 15 residues. V gave up 5 bases and J gave up 2 bases; unmatched junction bases: 4. CDR1 and CDR2 (germline): SGHVS, FNYEAQ. CDR3 loop: CASSPGTGPYNEQFF. The CDR3 region has the DNA TGTGCCAGCAGCCCCGGGACAGGGCCCTACAATGAGCAGTTCTTC.

This clone occurred a few times. This chain uses TRBV4-1 with TRBJ1-6; D ambiguous. The V end lost 0 bases, the J end lost 6 bases, and 9 bases lay between the germline ends. The CDR3 has 15 residues. Germline V CDR1 and CDR2: MGHRA, YSYEKL. CDR3 sequence: CASSQDWNSNSPLHF. As DNA, the CDR3 is TGCGCCAGCAGCCAAGATTGGAACAGTAATTCACCCCTCCACTTT.

The chain uses TRBV27 and TRBJ1-6; D gene ambiguous. There are 15 residues in the CDR3. Germline V gene data show CDR1 as MNHEY and CDR2 as SMNVEV (reference sequence). The V end was cut by 9 bases, the J end by 4 bases, with 16 bases between. CDR3 bases: TGTGCCAGTCAGAAGTCAGCACCATATAATTCACCCCTCCACTTT. Its protein product is CASQKSAPYNSPLHF.